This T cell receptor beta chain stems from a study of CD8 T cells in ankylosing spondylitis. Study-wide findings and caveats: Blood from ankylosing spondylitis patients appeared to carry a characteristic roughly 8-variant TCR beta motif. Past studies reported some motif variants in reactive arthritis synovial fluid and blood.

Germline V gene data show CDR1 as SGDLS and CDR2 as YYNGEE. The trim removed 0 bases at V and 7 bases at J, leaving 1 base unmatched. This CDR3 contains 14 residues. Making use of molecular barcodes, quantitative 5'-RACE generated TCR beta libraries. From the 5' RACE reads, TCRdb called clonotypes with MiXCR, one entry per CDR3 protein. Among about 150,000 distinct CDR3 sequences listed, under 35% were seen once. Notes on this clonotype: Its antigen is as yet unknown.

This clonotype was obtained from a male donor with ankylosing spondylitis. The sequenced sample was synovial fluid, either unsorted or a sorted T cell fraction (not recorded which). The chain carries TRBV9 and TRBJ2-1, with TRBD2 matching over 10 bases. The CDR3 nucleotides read TGTGCCAGCAGCGTAGCACTAGCGGGGAATGAGCAGTTCTTC. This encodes CASSVALAGNEQFF.